This entry describes one T cell receptor beta chain. No antigen is known for it. No quality values exist for individual bases; no much larger clone is one base distant. The data are from a study of PD-1 blockade in classical Hodgkin lymphoma (dated by TCRdb to the early 2020s). With respect to the entire study: The study used CyTOF and TCR beta sequencing to define a peripheral blood immune signature of response to PD-1 blockade in classical Hodgkin lymphoma.

What the work shows at the level of the full study, not this receptor alone: The study was restricted to a single clinical trial cohort, and the causes of repertoire differences, possibly disease activity or prior therapy, were left undefined. Baseline TCR diversity was reported to be lower in newly diagnosed patients than in healthy donors and to be lower still in relapsed/refractory patients.

What this sample's time point label stands for: newly diagnosed, previously untreated cHL patient sample. Using a Miltenyi CD4+ T cell isolation kit, CD4+ T cells were purified from thawed PBMCs through magnetic negative selection. As a comparison group for the relapsed/refractory trial patients, PBMCs from patients with newly diagnosed, previously untreated classical Hodgkin lymphoma were sequenced. After peripheral blood was drawn into 8 mL Vacutainer Cell Preparation Tubes, PBMCs were isolated by centrifugation and then cryopreserved. Purified CD4+ and CD8+ fractions were prepared only for cases in which an additional PBMC sample was available. On LS columns in a quadroMACS separator, the magnetically labelled cells were depleted, and the flow-through was collected as the purified fraction. Genomic DNA was isolated using the Qiagen DNeasy kit from unsorted PBMCs as well as from negatively selected CD4+ and CD8+ fractions. TCR beta CDR3 regions were subjected to amplification by immunoSEQ multiplex PCR with primers that anneal to V and J segments. A synthetic immune receptor repertoire was used to minimize amplification bias, and any remaining bias was removed computationally after sequencing. From the authors' description of their analysis: Repertoire diversity was quantified as the Shannon entropy index using custom Python scripts. Unsorted, CD4+ and CD8+ repertoires were analyzed separately, except in combined analyses where CD4+ and CD8+ sequences were merged in silico. The immuneACCESS repertoire file appears here via TCRdb, limited to in-frame rearrangements. These files lack a portion of the clones; in checked studies, under half of the deficit traces to unresolved V genes, and the cause of the others is not known. That table is the source of V, J and clone size, and D and trimming were worked out from the DNA. This sample holds 25,000 to 35,000 clones; about 87% were observed only once. The ten largest make up about 1.2% of the sample.

Sequenced: CD4+ T cells from blood. The origin of this receptor is a human donor with classical Hodgkin lymphoma.

This receptor has the CDR3 CATRGGSRSGANVLTF. In nucleotide form, the sequence is TGTGCCACCAGGGGGGGTTCTCGCTCTGGGGCCAACGTCCTGACTTTC. This sequence uses TRBV27 and TRBJ2-6; the D element might be TRBD1 or TRBD2, as each aligns at 7 bases. V is clipped by 10 bases and J by 0 bases, and the sequence between their germline boundaries is 16 bases long. For CDR1 and CDR2, the germline V gene (reference sequence) lists MNHEY and SMNVEV. The CDR3 measures 16 amino acids from cysteine to phenylalanine. Here the CDR3 DNA is all that survives: 48 bases in frame from base 1. With the rest looked up from the reference TRBV27 and TRBJ2-6 genes rather than sequenced, the full variable domain is EAQVTQNPRYLITVTGKKLTVTCSQNMNHEYMSWYRQDPGLGLRQIYYSMNVEVTDKGDVPEGYKVSRKEKRNFPLILESPSPNQTSLYFCATRGGSRSGANVLTFGAGSRLTVL.